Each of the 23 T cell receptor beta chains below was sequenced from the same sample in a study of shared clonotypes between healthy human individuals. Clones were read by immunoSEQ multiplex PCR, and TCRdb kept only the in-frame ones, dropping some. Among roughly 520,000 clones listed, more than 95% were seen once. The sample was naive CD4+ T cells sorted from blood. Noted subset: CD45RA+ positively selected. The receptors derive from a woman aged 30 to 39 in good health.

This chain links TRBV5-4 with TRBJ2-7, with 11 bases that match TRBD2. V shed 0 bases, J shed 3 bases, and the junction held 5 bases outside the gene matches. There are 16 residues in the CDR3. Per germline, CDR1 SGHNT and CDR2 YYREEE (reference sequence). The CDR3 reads CASSLAATSGNYEQYF. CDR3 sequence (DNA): TGTGCCAGCAGCTTGGCCGCGACTAGCGGGAACTACGAGCAGTACTTC.

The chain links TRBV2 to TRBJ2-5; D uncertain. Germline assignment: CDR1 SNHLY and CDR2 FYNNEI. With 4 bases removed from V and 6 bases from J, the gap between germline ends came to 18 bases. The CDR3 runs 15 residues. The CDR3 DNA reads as TGTGCCAGCAGTGGAGTGTCGGTGCGGAGTAAGACCCAGTACTTC. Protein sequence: CASSGVSVRSKTQYF. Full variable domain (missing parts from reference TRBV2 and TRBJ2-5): EPEVTQTPSHQVTQMGQEVILRCVPISNHLYFYWYRQILGQKVEFLVSFYNNEISEKSEIFDDQFSVERPDGSNFTLKIRSTKLEDSAMYFCASSGVSVRSKTQYFGPGTRLLVL.

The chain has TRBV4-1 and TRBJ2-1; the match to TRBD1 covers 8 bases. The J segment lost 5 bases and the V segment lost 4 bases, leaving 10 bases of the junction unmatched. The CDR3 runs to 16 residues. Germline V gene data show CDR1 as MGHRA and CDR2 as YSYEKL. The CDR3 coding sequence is TGCGCCAGCAGCCGATTCGGACAGGGTACGAACAATGAGCAGTTCTTC. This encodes CASSRFGQGTNNEQFF.

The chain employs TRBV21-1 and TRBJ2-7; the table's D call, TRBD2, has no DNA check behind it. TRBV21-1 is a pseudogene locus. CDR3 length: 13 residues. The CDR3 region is CAVQTSRFYEQYF. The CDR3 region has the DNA TGTGCCGTTCAAACATCGCGGTTCTACGAGCAGTACTTC.

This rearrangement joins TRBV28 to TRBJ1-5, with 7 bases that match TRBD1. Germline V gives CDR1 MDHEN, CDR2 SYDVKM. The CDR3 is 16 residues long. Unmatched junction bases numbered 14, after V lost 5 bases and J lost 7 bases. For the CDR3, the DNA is TGTGCCAGCAGTGCAGACAGGGTTGAAGAGGGACAGCCCCAGCATTTT. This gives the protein CASSADRVEEGQPQHF. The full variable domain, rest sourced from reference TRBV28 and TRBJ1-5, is DVKVTQSSRYLVKRTGEKVFLECVQDMDHENMFWYRQDPGLGLRLIYFSYDVKMKEKGDIPEGYSVSREKKERFSLILESASTNQTSMYLCASSADRVEEGQPQHFGDGTRLSIL.

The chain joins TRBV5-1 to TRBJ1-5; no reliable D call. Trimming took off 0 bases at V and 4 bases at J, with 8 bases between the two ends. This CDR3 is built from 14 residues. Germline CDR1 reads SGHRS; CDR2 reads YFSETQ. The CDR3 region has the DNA TGCGCCAGCAGCTTGGCGCCCACTAATCAGCCCCAGCATTTT. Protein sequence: CASSLAPTNQPQHF.

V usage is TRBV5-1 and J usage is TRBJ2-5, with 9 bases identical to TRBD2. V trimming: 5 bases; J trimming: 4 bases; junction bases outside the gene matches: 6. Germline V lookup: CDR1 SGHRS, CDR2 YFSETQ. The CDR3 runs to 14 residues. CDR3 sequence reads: CASRTSGRGETQYF. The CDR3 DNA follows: TGCGCCAGCAGGACTAGCGGCCGGGGAGAGACCCAGTACTTC.

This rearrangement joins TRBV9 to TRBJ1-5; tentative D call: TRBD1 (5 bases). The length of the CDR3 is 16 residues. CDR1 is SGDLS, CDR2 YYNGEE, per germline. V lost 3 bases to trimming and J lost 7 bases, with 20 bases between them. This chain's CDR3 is CASSADRDSVGQPQHF. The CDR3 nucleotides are TGTGCCAGCAGCGCCGACCGGGACTCAGTAGGGCAGCCCCAGCATTTT.

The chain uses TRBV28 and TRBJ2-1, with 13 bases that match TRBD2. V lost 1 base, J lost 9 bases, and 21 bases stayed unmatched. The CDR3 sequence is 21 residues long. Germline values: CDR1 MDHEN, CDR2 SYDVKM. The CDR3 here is CASSLSYYRVKGLAGQGEQFF. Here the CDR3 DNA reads TGTGCCAGCAGTTTATCGTACTATCGAGTCAAGGGACTAGCGGGACAGGGTGAGCAGTTCTTC.

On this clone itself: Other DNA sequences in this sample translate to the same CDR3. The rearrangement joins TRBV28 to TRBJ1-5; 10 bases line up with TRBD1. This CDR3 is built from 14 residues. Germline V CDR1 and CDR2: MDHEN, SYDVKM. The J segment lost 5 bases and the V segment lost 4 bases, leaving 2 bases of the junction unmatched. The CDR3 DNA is TGTGCCAGCAGTTCTGGACAGGGGGATCAGCCCCAGCATTTT. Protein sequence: CASSSGQGDQPQHF. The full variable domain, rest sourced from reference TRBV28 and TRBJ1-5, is DVKVTQSSRYLVKRTGEKVFLECVQDMDHENMFWYRQDPGLGLRLIYFSYDVKMKEKGDIPEGYSVSREKKERFSLILESASTNQTSMYLCASSSGQGDQPQHFGDGTRLSIL.

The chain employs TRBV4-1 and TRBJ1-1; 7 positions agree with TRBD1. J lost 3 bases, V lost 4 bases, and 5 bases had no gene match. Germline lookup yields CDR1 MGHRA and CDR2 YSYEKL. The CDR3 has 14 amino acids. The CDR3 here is CASSLKGQHTEAFF. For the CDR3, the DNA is TGCGCCAGCAGCCTAAAGGGACAGCACACTGAAGCTTTCTTT.

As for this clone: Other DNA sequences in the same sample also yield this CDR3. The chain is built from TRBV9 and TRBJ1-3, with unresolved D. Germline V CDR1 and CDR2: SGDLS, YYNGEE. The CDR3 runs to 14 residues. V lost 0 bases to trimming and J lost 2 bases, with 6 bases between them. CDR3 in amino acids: CASSVGGTGNTIYF. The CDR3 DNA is TGTGCCAGCAGCGTAGGAGGGACTGGAAACACCATATATTTT.

The chain's CDR3 is CASSFSGTNEQYF. The CDR3 bases are TGTGCCAGCAGCTTTAGCGGGACCAACGAGCAGTACTTC. The chain is built from TRBV11-1 and TRBJ2-7, with TRBD2 matching over 8 bases. This CDR3 has 13 residues. Germline loops: CDR1 SGHAT, CDR2 FQDESV (reference sequence). The trim removed 3 bases at V and 5 bases at J, leaving 3 bases unmatched.

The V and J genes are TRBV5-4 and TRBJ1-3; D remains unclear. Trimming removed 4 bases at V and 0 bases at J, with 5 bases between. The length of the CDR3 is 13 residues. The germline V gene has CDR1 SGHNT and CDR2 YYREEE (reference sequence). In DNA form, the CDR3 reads TGTGCCAGCAGCCTGGACTCTGGAAACACCATATATTTT. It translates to CASSLDSGNTIYF. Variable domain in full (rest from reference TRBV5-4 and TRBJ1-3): ETGVTQSPTHLIKTRGQQVTLRCSSQSGHNTVSWYQQALGQGPQFIFQYYREEENGRGNFPPRFSGLQFPNYSSELNVNALELDDSALYLCASSLDSGNTIYFGEGSWLTVV.

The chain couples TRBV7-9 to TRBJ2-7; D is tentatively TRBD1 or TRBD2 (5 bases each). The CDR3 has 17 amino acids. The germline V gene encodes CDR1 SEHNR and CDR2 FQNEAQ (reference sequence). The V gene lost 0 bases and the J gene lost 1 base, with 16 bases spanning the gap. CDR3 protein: CASSLASGPSQSYEQYF. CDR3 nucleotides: TGTGCCAGCAGCTTAGCCTCGGGACCCTCCCAATCCTACGAGCAGTACTTC. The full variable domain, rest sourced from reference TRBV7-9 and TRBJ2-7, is DTGVSQNPRHKITKRGQNVTFRCDPISEHNRLYWYRQTLGQGPEFLTYFQNEAQLEKSRLLSDRFSAERPKGSFSTLEIQRTEQGDSAMYLCASSLASGPSQSYEQYFGPGTRLTVT.

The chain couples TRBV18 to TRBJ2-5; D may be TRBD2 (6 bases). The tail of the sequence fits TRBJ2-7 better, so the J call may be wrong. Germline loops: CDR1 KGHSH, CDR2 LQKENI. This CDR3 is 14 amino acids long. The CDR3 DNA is TGTGCCAGCTCACCGTTGACGGGAGTCCACGAGCAGTACTTC. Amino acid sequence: CASSPLTGVHEQYF.

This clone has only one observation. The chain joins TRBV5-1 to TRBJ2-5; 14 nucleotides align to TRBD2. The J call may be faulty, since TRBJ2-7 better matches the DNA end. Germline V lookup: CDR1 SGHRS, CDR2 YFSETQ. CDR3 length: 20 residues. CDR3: CASSSIPKRLAGGSSYEQYF. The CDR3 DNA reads TGCGCCAGCAGCTCCATCCCGAAAAGACTAGCGGGAGGGAGCTCCTACGAGCAGTACTTC.

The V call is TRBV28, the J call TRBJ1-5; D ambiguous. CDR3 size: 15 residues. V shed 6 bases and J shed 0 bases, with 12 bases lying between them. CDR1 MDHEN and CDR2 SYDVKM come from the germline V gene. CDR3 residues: CASRLINLSNQPQHF. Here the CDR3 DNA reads TGTGCCAGCAGGTTGATAAACCTTAGCAATCAGCCCCAGCATTTT. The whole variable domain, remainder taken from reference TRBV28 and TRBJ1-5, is DVKVTQSSRYLVKRTGEKVFLECVQDMDHENMFWYRQDPGLGLRLIYFSYDVKMKEKGDIPEGYSVSREKKERFSLILESASTNQTSMYLCASRLINLSNQPQHFGDGTRLSIL.

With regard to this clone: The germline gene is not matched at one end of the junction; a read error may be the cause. The CDR3, as DNA: TGTGCCAGCAGGGAAGACAGGGGCTATTACACCATATATTTT. It specifies CASREDRGYYTIYF. This chain links TRBV2 with TRBJ1-3; 8 bases map to TRBD1. The CDR3 consists of 14 residues. In germline, CDR1 is SNHLY, CDR2 FYNNEI.

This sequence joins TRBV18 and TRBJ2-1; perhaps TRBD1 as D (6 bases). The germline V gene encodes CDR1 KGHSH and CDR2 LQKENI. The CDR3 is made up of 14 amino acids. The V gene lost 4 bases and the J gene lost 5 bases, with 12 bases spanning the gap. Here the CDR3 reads CASSRQGLNNEQFF. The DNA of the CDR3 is TGTGCCAGCTCACGCCAGGGGTTGAACAATGAGCAGTTCTTC.

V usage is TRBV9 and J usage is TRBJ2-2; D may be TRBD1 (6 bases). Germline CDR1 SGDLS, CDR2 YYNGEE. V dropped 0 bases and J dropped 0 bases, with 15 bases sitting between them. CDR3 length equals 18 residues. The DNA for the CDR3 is TGTGCCAGCAGCGTAGGTACAGGGTCATTCCCGAACACCGGGGAGCTGTTTTTT. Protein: CASSVGTGSFPNTGELFF.

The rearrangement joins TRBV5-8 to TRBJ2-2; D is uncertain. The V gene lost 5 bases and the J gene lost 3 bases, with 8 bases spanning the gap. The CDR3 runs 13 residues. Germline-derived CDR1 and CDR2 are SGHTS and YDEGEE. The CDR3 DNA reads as TGTGCCAGCAGGGCAGTATACACCGGGGAGCTGTTTTTT. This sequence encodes CASRAVYTGELFF.

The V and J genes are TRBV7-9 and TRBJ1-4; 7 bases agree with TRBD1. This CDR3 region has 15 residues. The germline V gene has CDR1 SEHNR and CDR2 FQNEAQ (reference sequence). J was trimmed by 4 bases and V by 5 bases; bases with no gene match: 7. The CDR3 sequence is CASSRPGQLNEKLFF. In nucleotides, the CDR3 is TGTGCCAGCAGCAGACCGGGACAGCTTAATGAAAAACTGTTTTTT. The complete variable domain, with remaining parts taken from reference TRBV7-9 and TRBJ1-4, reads DTGVSQNPRHKITKRGQNVTFRCDPISEHNRLYWYRQTLGQGPEFLTYFQNEAQLEKSRLLSDRFSAERPKGSFSTLEIQRTEQGDSAMYLCASSRPGQLNEKLFFGSGTQLSVL.